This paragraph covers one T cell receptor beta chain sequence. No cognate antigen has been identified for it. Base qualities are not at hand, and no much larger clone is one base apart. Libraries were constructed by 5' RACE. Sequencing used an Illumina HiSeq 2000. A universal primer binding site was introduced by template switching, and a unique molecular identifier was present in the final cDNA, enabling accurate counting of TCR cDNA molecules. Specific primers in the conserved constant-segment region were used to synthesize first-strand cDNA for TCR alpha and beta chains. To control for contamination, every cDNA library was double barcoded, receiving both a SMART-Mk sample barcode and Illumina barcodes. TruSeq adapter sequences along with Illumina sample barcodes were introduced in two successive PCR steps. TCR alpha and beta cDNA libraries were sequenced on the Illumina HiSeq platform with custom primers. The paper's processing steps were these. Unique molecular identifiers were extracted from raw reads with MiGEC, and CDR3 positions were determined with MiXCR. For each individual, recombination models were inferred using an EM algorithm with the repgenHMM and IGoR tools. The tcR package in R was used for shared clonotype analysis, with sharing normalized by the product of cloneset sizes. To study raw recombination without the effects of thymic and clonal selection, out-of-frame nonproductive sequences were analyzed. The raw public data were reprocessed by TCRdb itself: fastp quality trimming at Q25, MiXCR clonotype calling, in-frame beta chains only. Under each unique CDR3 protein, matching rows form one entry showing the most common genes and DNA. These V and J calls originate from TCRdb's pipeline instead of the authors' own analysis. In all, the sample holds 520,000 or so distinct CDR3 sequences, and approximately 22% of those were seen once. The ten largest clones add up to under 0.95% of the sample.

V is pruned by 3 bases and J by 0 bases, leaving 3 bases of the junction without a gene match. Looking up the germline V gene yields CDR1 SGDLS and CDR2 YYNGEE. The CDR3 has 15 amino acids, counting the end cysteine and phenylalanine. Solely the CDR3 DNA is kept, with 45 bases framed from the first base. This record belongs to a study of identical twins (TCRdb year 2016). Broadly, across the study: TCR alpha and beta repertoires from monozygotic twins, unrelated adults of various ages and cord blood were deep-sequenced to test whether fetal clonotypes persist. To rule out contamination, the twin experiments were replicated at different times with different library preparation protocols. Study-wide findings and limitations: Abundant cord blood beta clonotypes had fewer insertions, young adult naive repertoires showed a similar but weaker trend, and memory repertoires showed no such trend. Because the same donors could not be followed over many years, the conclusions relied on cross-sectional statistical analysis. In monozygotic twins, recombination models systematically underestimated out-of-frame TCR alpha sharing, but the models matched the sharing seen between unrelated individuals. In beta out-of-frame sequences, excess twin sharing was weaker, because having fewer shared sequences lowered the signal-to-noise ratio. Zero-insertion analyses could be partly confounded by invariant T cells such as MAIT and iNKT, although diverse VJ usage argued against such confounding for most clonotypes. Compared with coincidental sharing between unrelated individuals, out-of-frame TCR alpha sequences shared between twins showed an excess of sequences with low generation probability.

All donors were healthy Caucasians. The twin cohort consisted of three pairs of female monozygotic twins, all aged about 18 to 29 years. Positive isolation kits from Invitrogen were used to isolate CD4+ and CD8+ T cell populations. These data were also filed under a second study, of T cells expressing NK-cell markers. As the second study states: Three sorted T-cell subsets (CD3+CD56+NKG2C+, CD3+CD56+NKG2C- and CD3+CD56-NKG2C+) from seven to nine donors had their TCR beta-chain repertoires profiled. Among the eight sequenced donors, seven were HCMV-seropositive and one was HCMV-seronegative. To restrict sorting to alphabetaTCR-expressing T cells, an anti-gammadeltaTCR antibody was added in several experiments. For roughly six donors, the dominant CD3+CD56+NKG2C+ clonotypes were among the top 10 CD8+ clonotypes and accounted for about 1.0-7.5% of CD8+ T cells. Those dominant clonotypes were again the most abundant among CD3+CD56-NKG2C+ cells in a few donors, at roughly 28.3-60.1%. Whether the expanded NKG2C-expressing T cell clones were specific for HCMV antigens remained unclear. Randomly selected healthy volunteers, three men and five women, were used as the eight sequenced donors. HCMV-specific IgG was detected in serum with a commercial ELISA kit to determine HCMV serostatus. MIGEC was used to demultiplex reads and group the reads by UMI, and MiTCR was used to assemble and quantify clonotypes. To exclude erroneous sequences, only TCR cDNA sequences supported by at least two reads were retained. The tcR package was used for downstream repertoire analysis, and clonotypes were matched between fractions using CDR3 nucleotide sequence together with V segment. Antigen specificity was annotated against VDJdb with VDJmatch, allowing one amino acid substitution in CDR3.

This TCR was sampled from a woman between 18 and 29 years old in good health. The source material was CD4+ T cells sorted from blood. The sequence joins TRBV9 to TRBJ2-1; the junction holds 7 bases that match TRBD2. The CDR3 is CASSARDYSYNEQFF. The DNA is TGTGCCAGCAGCGCCCGGGACTACTCCTACAATGAGCAGTTCTTC.